The 22 T cell receptor beta chains presented below share a single source sample, sequenced in a study of blood T cell repertoires in COVID-19 (dated by TCRdb to 2020 to 2022). The library was made by the immunoSEQ multiplex PCR assay. The table comes from immuneACCESS by way of TCRdb, which keeps in-frame sequences with V and J called. Part of the clones is missing from these tables; in studies checked, under half for an unresolved V gene and the rest for unknown reasons. Present in this sample are some 22,000 clones, roughly 88% of which were seen just once. The ten largest clones capture approximately 30% of the sample. The sequenced sample was peripheral blood. The receptors come from a human donor with active COVID-19. The donor label of this sample is uncertain.

V is TRBV4-3 and J is TRBJ2-1; tentatively, D is TRBD2 (5 bases). Trimming pared 0 bases from V and 8 bases from J, leaving 23 bases between. Germline CDR1 reads LGHNA; CDR2 reads YSLEER. The CDR3 is 18 amino acids. The CDR3 here is CASSQDPPLSAPGDEQFF. In DNA form, the CDR3 reads TGCGCCAGCAGCCAAGACCCGCCCCTAAGCGCGCCCGGGGATGAGCAGTTCTTC.

The chain carries TRBV3-1 (or the pseudogene TRBV3-2) and TRBJ1-6; D unclear. Looked up from germline, CDR1 is LGHDT and CDR2 is YNNKEL (reference sequence). Trimming took 4 bases from V and 0 from J, leaving 19 bases between them. This CDR3 spans 19 amino acids. In DNA form, the CDR3 reads TGTGCCAGCAGCCTCGGGTCCGGCGGGATTAGCTCCTATAATTCACCCCTCCACTTT. Its translation: CASSLGSGGISSYNSPLHF.

The rearrangement links TRBV11-3 to TRBJ2-7; 16 positions agree with TRBD2. From germline, CDR1 is SGHNT and CDR2 YENEEA. J lost 6 bases, V lost 2 bases, and 13 bases had no gene match. This CDR3 has 19 residues. In DNA, the CDR3 is TGTGCCAGCAGCTTAAGCCGAGGGAAGGGACTAGCGGGAGGGTTCGAGCAGTACTTC. It specifies CASSLSRGKGLAGGFEQYF.

The chain recombines TRBV6-5 with TRBJ2-1; TRBD2 aligns across 9 bases. The CDR3 has 13 amino acids. V lost 7 bases to trimming and J lost 3 bases; unmatched junction nucleotides: 1. Per the germline V gene, CDR1 is MNHEY and CDR2 is SVGAGI. CDR3 sequence: CASKREVYNEQFF. CDR3 in DNA: TGTGCCAGCAAGCGGGAGGTCTACAATGAGCAGTTCTTC.

The chain carries TRBV5-1 and TRBJ2-7, with a possible D match to TRBD1 (5 bases). Germline CDR1 SGHRS, CDR2 YFSETQ. Trimming removed 2 bases at V and 4 bases at J, with 16 bases between. This CDR3 spans 15 amino acids. Here the CDR3 reads CASSFPIYQGYEQYF. CDR3 coding DNA: TGCGCCAGCAGCTTTCCCATTTACCAGGGTTACGAGCAGTACTTC.

This clone was detected once. The CDR3 DNA is TGTGCCAGCAGCCCCTGGCGGGAAGCGGGGGGGCGGTACAATGAGCAGTTCTTC. It translates to CASSPWREAGGRYNEQFF. This sequence joins TRBV7-3 and TRBJ2-1; 10 bases agree with TRBD2. Per germline, CDR1 SGHTA and CDR2 FQGTGA. The CDR3 is 18 residues long. V dropped 5 bases and J dropped 4; count of bases not matched to a gene: 14.

The chain carries TRBV2 and TRBJ2-3; TRBD1 is a possible D gene (6 bases). The CDR3 has 14 residues. With 7 bases removed from V and 1 base from J, the gap between germline ends came to 12 bases. The germline gives CDR1 SNHLY, CDR2 FYNNEI. The CDR3 sequence is CASKSTGGTDTQYF. In DNA form, the CDR3 reads TGTGCCAGCAAATCGACAGGAGGCACAGATACGCAGTATTTT.

This chain uses TRBV6-5 with TRBJ2-3; 14 bases are a match to TRBD2. In germline, CDR1 is MNHEY, CDR2 SVGAGI. This CDR3 has 14 amino acids. V was clipped by 11 bases and J by 4 bases; unmatched bases: 5. In DNA, the CDR3 is TGTGCCGCACGGACTAGCGGGGGGCCAGATACGCAGTATTTT. It translates to CAARTSGGPDTQYF.

The rearrangement uses TRBV5-8 and TRBJ1-1, with a weak D call TRBD1 (6 bases). V was trimmed by 2 bases and J by 6 bases, leaving 17 bases between them. CDR1 SGHTS and CDR2 YDEGEE come from the germline V gene. This CDR3 spans 15 amino acids. CDR3 in DNA: TGTGCCAGCAGCTTTAGGGGACAATCAGGGGCTGAAGCTTTCTTT. Translating it yields CASSFRGQSGAEAFF.

V gene TRBV4-3 combines with J gene TRBJ2-7; TRBD2 matches at 7 bases. The V gene end was trimmed by 4 bases and the J gene end by 0 bases; junction bases not matched to a gene: 6. This CDR3 comprises 15 residues. The germline V gene encodes CDR1 LGHNA and CDR2 YSLEER. For the CDR3, the DNA is TGCGCCAGCAGCCCGGAACTAGCGAACTCCTACGAGCAGTACTTC. Amino acids: CASSPELANSYEQYF.

This chain uses TRBV3-1 (or the pseudogene TRBV3-2) with TRBJ1-3; possible D gene TRBD1, 6 bases. CDR3 length: 16 residues. V shed 6 bases and J shed 0 bases, with 15 bases lying between them. From germline, CDR1 is LGHDT and CDR2 YNNKEL (reference sequence). The CDR3, as DNA: TGTGCCAGCAGAACGGGACACCAGAGCTCTGGAAACACCATATATTTT. Its translation: CASRTGHQSSGNTIYF.

J is TRBJ1-3 and V is TRBV10-3; a possible D gene is TRBD1 (6 bases). Per germline, CDR1 ENHRY and CDR2 SYGVKD. Trimming took off 1 base at V and 0 bases at J, with 10 bases between the two ends. There are 16 residues in the CDR3. The CDR3 loop reads CAISEWGGNSGNTIYF. The CDR3 DNA is TGTGCCATCAGTGAGTGGGGGGGCAACTCTGGAAACACCATATATTTT.

This clone is labeled medium-sized. Within the sample, other DNA sequences also encode this same CDR3. The chain couples TRBV5-1 to TRBJ2-1; 8 nucleotides align to TRBD2. The junction had 7 bases not matched to a gene; V was cut back by 5 bases and J by 0 bases. Germline V CDR1 and CDR2: SGHRS, YFSETQ. This CDR3 contains 16 residues. The CDR3 region is CASSLTSGSSYNEQFF. The DNA of the CDR3 is TGCGCCAGCAGTCTTACTAGCGGTAGCTCCTACAATGAGCAGTTCTTC. The full variable domain, with the rest looked up from reference TRBV5-1 and TRBJ2-1, is KAGVTQTPRYLIKTRGQQVTLSCSPISGHRSVSWYQQTPGQGLQFLFEYFSETQRNKGNFPGRFSGRQFSNSRSEMNVSTLELGDSALYLCASSLTSGSSYNEQFFGPGTRLTVL.

V is TRBV5-3 and J is TRBJ2-2, with 9 bases aligning to TRBD1. TRBV5-3 is an open reading frame whose function is uncertain. This CDR3 comprises 17 residues. V lost 2 bases, J lost 7 bases, and 12 bases stayed unmatched. In nucleotides, the CDR3 is TGTGCCAGAAGCTTTGTCGGAGACAGGGGGTGGGACGGGGAGCTGTTTTTT. Amino acid sequence: CARSFVGDRGWDGELFF.

This sequence joins TRBV11-3 and TRBJ2-1, with D perhaps matching TRBD2 (6 bases). Germline V gives CDR1 SGHNT, CDR2 YENEEA. This CDR3 contains 14 residues. With 6 bases removed from V and 4 bases from J, the gap between germline ends came to 13 bases. Here the CDR3 reads CASRLRLEYNEQFF. In DNA form, the CDR3 reads TGTGCCAGCAGATTACGACTAGAGTACAATGAGCAGTTCTTC. Using reference TRBV11-3 and TRBJ2-1 for the parts outside the CDR3, the full variable domain is EAGVVQSPRYKIIEKKQPVAFWCNPISGHNTLYWYLQNLGQGPELLIRYENEEAVDDSQLPKDRFSAERLKGVDSTLKIQPAELGDSAVYLCASRLRLEYNEQFFGPGTRLTVL.

The chain carries TRBV6-5 and TRBJ2-2; 8 bases match TRBD1. The V gene's germline CDR1 is MNHEY and CDR2 SVGAGI. The V and J ends lost 4 bases and 2 bases, in that order; junction bases with no gene match: 6. The CDR3 has 16 residues. CDR3 sequence reads: CASSLLGTGNTGELFF. As DNA, the CDR3 is TGTGCCAGCAGTTTACTCGGGACAGGAAACACCGGGGAGCTGTTTTTT.

The rearrangement joins TRBV3-1 (or the pseudogene TRBV3-2) to TRBJ2-5; D is possibly TRBD1 (5 bases). Trimming shortened V by 2 bases and J by 4 bases, and 14 bases separated the two germline ends. Germline loops: CDR1 LGHDT, CDR2 YNNKEL (reference sequence). The CDR3 consists of 15 residues. The CDR3 DNA reads TGTGCCAGCAGCCAAATCCTCGAAGGGGCAGAGACCCAGTACTTC. Amino acids: CASSQILEGAETQYF.

V usage is TRBV10-3 and J usage is TRBJ2-1, with 12 bases matching TRBD2. V lost 10 bases, J lost 2 bases, and 6 bases stayed unmatched. Per the germline V gene, CDR1 is ENHRY and CDR2 is SYGVKD. This CDR3 region has 15 residues. The CDR3 region is CATHPSGRAYNEQFF. In DNA, the CDR3 is TGTGCCACCCACCCTAGCGGGAGGGCCTACAATGAGCAGTTCTTC.

The V call is TRBV11-2, the J call TRBJ2-2; TRBD1 matches at 7 bases. Germline-derived CDR1 and CDR2 are SGHAT and FQNNGV. The V segment lost 1 base and the J segment 5 bases; nucleotides outside the gene matches: 7. This CDR3 contains 16 residues. As DNA, the CDR3 is TGTGCCAGCAGCTTAGCGGGACAGACCCTGACCGGGGAGCTGTTTTTT. Its protein product is CASSLAGQTLTGELFF.

The V gene is TRBV25-1, the J gene TRBJ2-3, with a possible D match to TRBD2 (6 bases). Trimming removed 4 bases from V and 2 bases from J, with 13 bases in between. Germline V gene sequence: CDR1 MGHDK, CDR2 SYGVNS. This CDR3 has 15 amino acids. The CDR3 loop reads CASSGGREFTDTQYF. CDR3 coding DNA: TGTGCCAGCAGTGGGGGCCGGGAGTTCACAGATACGCAGTATTTT.

The chain couples TRBV9 to TRBJ2-4; D remains ambiguous. In germline, CDR1 is SGDLS, CDR2 YYNGEE. The V end was cut by 1 base, the J end by 0 bases, with 14 bases between. The CDR3 is made up of 17 amino acids. The CDR3 sequence is CASSVKRVIVAKNIQYF. CDR3 nucleotides: TGTGCCAGCAGCGTAAAACGCGTTATTGTAGCCAAAAACATTCAGTACTTC.

The V call is TRBV5-4, the J call TRBJ2-5; TRBD2 matches 14 bases. V lost 4 bases to trimming and J lost 5 bases; unmatched junction nucleotides: 10. The germline V gene has CDR1 SGHNT and CDR2 YYREEE (reference sequence). This CDR3 region has 17 residues. For the CDR3, the DNA is TGTGCCAGCAGCCCGACGGGACTAGCGGGGGTGGGGGAGACCCAGTACTTC. Its translation: CASSPTGLAGVGETQYF.